A single sample is the source of the 31 T cell receptor beta chains below, sequenced in a study of blood T cell repertoires in COVID-19. Profiling relied on immunoSEQ multiplex PCR, and the TCRdb table lists in-frame clones only, not all of them. The table has just under 85,000 clones, around 82% seen once. The sample taken for sequencing was peripheral blood. Every receptor here comes from a woman aged 55-69 years with acute or convalescent COVID-19.

The rearrangement links TRBV9 to TRBJ1-1; a possible D gene is TRBD1 (5 bases). CDR1 is SGDLS and CDR2 is YYNGEE in the germline V gene. This CDR3 has 13 residues. V lost 4 bases to trimming and J lost 6 bases, with 13 bases between them. The CDR3 spells CASSRGGRAEAFF. CDR3 in DNA: TGTGCCAGCAGCAGAGGCGGCAGGGCTGAAGCTTTCTTT.

A note on this clone: Germline and junction disagree at one end, which may indicate a read error. The V call is TRBV5-4, the J call TRBJ2-5; 8 nucleotides line up with TRBD1. The germline V gene encodes CDR1 SGHNT and CDR2 YYREEE (reference sequence). CDR3 length equals 17 residues. CDR3 region: CASSLAPAGGARETQYF. DNA of the CDR3: TGTGCCAGCAGTTTGGCCCCGGCAGGGGGCGCTCGGGAGACCCAGTACTTC.

In this sample, this clone turned up once. The chain carries TRBV5-1 and TRBJ1-3; possibly TRBD1 for D (6 bases). The CDR3 has 18 amino acids. V gave up 4 bases and J gave up 0 bases, with 20 bases separating them. CDR1 is SGHRS, CDR2 YFSETQ, per germline. The CDR3 sequence: CASSLSTTGGLSGNTIYF. The DNA for the CDR3 is TGCGCCAGCAGCCTCTCCACGACAGGCGGCCTCTCTGGAAACACCATATATTTT.

This clone appeared once. J is TRBJ1-5 and V is TRBV12-3 or TRBV12-4, with D possibly matching TRBD1 (5 bases). V shed 3 bases and J shed 7 bases, with 10 bases lying between them. The CDR3 is 13 amino acids. The DNA of the CDR3 is TGTGCCAGCAGTTTCGGGGGGGGACAGCCCCAGCATTTT. Residues: CASSFGGGQPQHF.

This clone has more than one count but fewer than ten. The chain has TRBV24-1 and TRBJ2-7; D perhaps matches TRBD1 (6 bases). The CDR3 extends over 12 amino acids. CDR1 is KGHDR, CDR2 SFDVKD, per germline. V lost 3 bases, J lost 5 bases, and 7 bases lay in between. The CDR3 spells CATSDTGNEQYF. CDR3 sequence (DNA): TGTGCCACCAGTGATACAGGGAACGAGCAGTACTTC.

Here the CDR3 reads CASSLGGRGTGNTIYF. CDR3 sequence (DNA): TGTGCCAGCAGCTTAGGAGGTCGGGGAACTGGAAACACCATATATTTT. The chain combines TRBV7-8 with TRBJ1-3; no reliable D call. With 1 base removed from V and 2 bases from J, the gap between germline ends came to 12 bases. The CDR3 consists of 16 residues. The germline CDR1 and CDR2 sequences are SGHVS and FQNEAQ.

This clone was detected only once. The V gene is TRBV7-9, the J gene TRBJ2-7; a possible D gene is TRBD2 (6 bases). The CDR3 totals 14 residues. V was cut by 8 bases and J by 6 bases, with 20 bases left in between. Per germline, CDR1 SEHNR and CDR2 FQNEAQ (reference sequence). The CDR3, as DNA: TGTGCCAGCGGAGGGGCGCTTCTCCGAGGCGAGCAGTACTTC. It is translated as CASGGALLRGEQYF.

The V call is TRBV5-1, the J call TRBJ2-1; 14 bases line up with TRBD2. V lost 4 bases to trimming and J lost 14 bases; unmatched junction nucleotides: 14. The CDR3 covers 16 residues. Per the germline V gene, CDR1 is SGHRS and CDR2 is YFSETQ. In DNA, the CDR3 is TGCGCCAGCAGCCTAGGGACTAGCGGGAGTTCCGGGCCCAAGTTCTTC. Its protein is CASSLGTSGSSGPKFF.

The rearrangement joins TRBV28 to TRBJ2-7; 10 nucleotides match TRBD2. Looked up from germline, CDR1 is MDHEN and CDR2 is SYDVKM. The junction had 4 bases not matched to a gene; V was cut back by 6 bases and J by 5 bases. This CDR3 is built from 13 residues. The CDR3 sequence: CASSLAGDNEQYF. The CDR3 coding sequence is TGTGCCAGCAGCCTAGCGGGAGATAACGAGCAGTACTTC.

This clone was picked up one time. The rearrangement links TRBV12-3 or TRBV12-4 to TRBJ2-7; D might be TRBD1 (6 bases). Trimming removed 8 bases at V and 1 base at J, with 12 bases between. The CDR3 runs to 13 residues. The CDR3 protein is CASRAGTSYEQYF. CDR3 DNA: TGTGCCAGCCGAGCCGGGACATCCTACGAGCAGTACTTC.

The V and J genes are TRBV21-1 and TRBJ1-1; the table's D call of TRBD1 was not tested on the DNA. TRBV21-1 is an annotated pseudogene. CDR3 length: 17 residues. The CDR3 coding sequence is TGTGCCAGCAGCACCCGACAGGTCCACTACATGAACACTGAAGCTTTCTTT. Residues: CASSTRQVHYMNTEAFF.

V is TRBV5-1 and J is TRBJ2-7; TRBD2 aligns across 7 bases. V gave up 4 bases and J gave up 6 bases; unmatched junction bases: 7. Germline V gene data show CDR1 as SGHRS and CDR2 as YFSETQ. This CDR3 contains 13 residues. CDR3 coding DNA: TGCGCCAGCAGCCCCCGGGCGGGGGTCGAGCAGTACTTC. It specifies CASSPRAGVEQYF.

The genes are TRBV7-9 and TRBJ1-1; the match to TRBD1 covers 10 bases. V shed 5 bases, J shed 4 bases, and the junction held 7 bases outside the gene matches. Per germline, CDR1 SEHNR and CDR2 FQNEAQ (reference sequence). The CDR3 contains 15 residues. The CDR3 DNA sequence: TGTGCCAGCAGCCGACAGGGGGCCTCGGGCACTGAAGCTTTCTTT. Its protein is CASSRQGASGTEAFF.

J is TRBJ2-1 and V is TRBV29-1, with 9 nucleotides matching TRBD1. This CDR3 has 12 residues. From germline, CDR1 is SQVTM and CDR2 ANQGSEA. The junction had 5 bases not matched to a gene; V was cut back by 7 bases and J by 7 bases. The DNA of the CDR3 is TGCAGCGCTCACAGGGGGCGGAATGAGCAGTTCTTC. Translation: CSAHRGRNEQFF.

This chain joins TRBV29-1 and TRBJ2-7, with TRBD1 as a possible D gene (5 bases). This CDR3 has 15 residues. Deletions cut 2 bases from V and 4 bases from J, with 18 bases between. Germline CDR1 SQVTM, CDR2 ANQGSEA. The CDR3 bases are TGCAGCGTTGAATTAGGGCGCGGAAGGGGATACGAGCAGTACTTC. The encoded protein is CSVELGRGRGYEQYF.

The chain recombines TRBV7-9 with TRBJ1-6; 11 bases align to TRBD1. Trimming took 5 bases from V and 9 from J; bases not matched to a gene: 3. The CDR3 is 14 residues long. Germline V CDR1 and CDR2: SEHNR, FQNEAQ (reference sequence). For the CDR3, the DNA is TGTGCCAGCAGCCTGGGACAGGGGGGTTCACCCCTCCACTTT. Protein: CASSLGQGGSPLHF.

The chain joins TRBV6-4 to TRBJ1-2, with D possibly TRBD1 on 5 matching bases. The V end was cut by 8 bases, the J end by 0 bases, with 16 bases between. The V gene's germline CDR1 is MRHNA and CDR2 SNTAGT. CDR3 length: 15 residues. The DNA for the CDR3 is TGTGCCAGCCTCGATAGGGGTTGGGCTAACTATGGCTACACCTTC. It yields the protein CASLDRGWANYGYTF.

The V call is TRBV29-1, the J call TRBJ2-7, with a tentative D call TRBD2 (6 bases). The CDR3 length is 12 residues. Germline CDR1 SQVTM, CDR2 ANQGSEA. V lost 6 bases, J lost 3 bases, and 12 bases lay in between. CDR3 loop: CSVGAGGYEQYF. DNA for the CDR3: TGCAGCGTCGGAGCGGGCGGCTACGAGCAGTACTTC.

This clone was observed at least ten times. This chain uses TRBV12-5 with TRBJ1-5, with D possibly matching TRBD1 (5 bases). The CDR3 loop spans 15 amino acids. Germline V lookup: CDR1 LGHNT, CDR2 FRNRAP. V was trimmed by 1 base and J by 7 bases, leaving 14 bases between them. The CDR3 protein is CASGLATPRGQPQHF. Written as DNA, the CDR3 is TGTGCTAGTGGTTTGGCGACCCCTCGGGGGCAGCCCCAGCATTTT.

This sequence joins TRBV2 and TRBJ1-5; 8 bases fit TRBD1. Looked up from germline, CDR1 is SNHLY and CDR2 is FYNNEI. V gave up 7 bases and J gave up 2 bases; unmatched junction bases: 13. CDR3 length equals 17 residues. The CDR3 reads CASTSTTGGLGNQPQHF. CDR3 in DNA: TGTGCCAGCACGTCTACAACAGGGGGTTTGGGCAATCAGCCCCAGCATTTT.

The rearrangement joins TRBV9 to TRBJ2-1; 9 bases line up with TRBD1. CDR1 and CDR2 from the germline V gene are SGDLS and YYNGEE. CDR3 length: 14 amino acids. With 4 bases clipped from V and 9 bases from J, the junction kept 8 bases outside the gene matches. The chain's CDR3 is CASSMQQGAGEQFF. CDR3 coding DNA: TGTGCCAGCAGCATGCAACAGGGGGCGGGTGAGCAGTTCTTC.

V gene TRBV6-6 combines with J gene TRBJ2-3; 16 nucleotides agree with TRBD2. The CDR3 contains 15 residues. J lost 7 bases, V lost 4 bases, and 2 bases had no gene match. Looked up from germline, CDR1 is MNHNY and CDR2 is SVGAGI (reference sequence). CDR3 DNA: TGTGCCAGCAGTTGGGGACTAGCGGGGGGGAATACGCAGTATTTT. This sequence encodes CASSWGLAGGNTQYF.

The CDR3 nucleotides are TGTGCCAGCAGTCAGGGGTCACTTTCTGAAGCTTTCTTT. Protein: CASSQGSLSEAFF. J is TRBJ1-1 and V is TRBV6-5, with D tentatively TRBD1 (6 bases). This CDR3 contains 13 residues. Germline V CDR1 and CDR2: MNHEY, SVGAGI. The ends were cut back, 5 bases at V and 6 bases at J, with 13 bases in the middle.

The rearrangement uses TRBV5-1 and TRBJ1-5; weak D call: TRBD1 (6 bases). This CDR3 is built from 13 residues. With 1 base removed from V and 7 bases from J, the gap between germline ends came to 9 bases. Germline CDR1 is SGHRS and CDR2 is YFSETQ. CDR3 nucleotide sequence: TGCGCCAGCAGCTTGTCAGGGGACCAGCCCCAGCATTTT. Amino acid sequence: CASSLSGDQPQHF.

The rearrangement joins TRBV6-1 to TRBJ1-6, with a possible D match to TRBD1 (5 bases). Deletions cut 2 bases from V and 8 bases from J, with 16 bases between. The CDR3 contains 16 residues. Germline CDR1 and CDR2: MNHNS and SASEGT. The CDR3 sequence: CASSESWGVGDSPLHF. CDR3 DNA sequence: TGTGCCAGCAGTGAAAGCTGGGGGGTGGGGGATTCACCCCTCCACTTT.

The chain combines TRBV6-5 with TRBJ1-3, with unresolved D. CDR1 is MNHEY and CDR2 is SVGAGI in the germline V gene. The CDR3 length is 14 residues. The V end was cut by 6 bases, the J end by 1 base, with 10 bases between. The DNA of the CDR3 is TGTGCCAGCAGATCTCCCTCTTCTGGAAACACCATATATTTT. It translates to CASRSPSSGNTIYF.

This clone appeared a few times. The CDR3 is CASSQWTSGKDEQYF. The CDR3 coding sequence is TGCGCCAGCAGCCAGTGGACTAGCGGGAAGGACGAGCAGTACTTC. The chain recombines TRBV5-1 with TRBJ2-7; 12 bases align to TRBD2. This CDR3 is 15 amino acids long. CDR1 and CDR2 (germline): SGHRS, YFSETQ. The V segment lost 4 bases and the J segment 5 bases; nucleotides outside the gene matches: 7.

This clone was seen a single time. This sequence joins TRBV6-5 and TRBJ1-3; no reliable D call. The CDR3 length is 14 residues. Trimming shortened V by 8 bases and J by 4 bases, and 15 bases separated the two germline ends. Germline V gives CDR1 MNHEY, CDR2 SVGAGI. The chain's CDR3 is CASSNAGRGNTIYF. CDR3 nucleotides: TGTGCCAGCTCAAACGCGGGAAGAGGAAACACCATATATTTT.

The chain employs TRBV11-2 and TRBJ1-1; 8 bases align to TRBD1. Per the germline V gene, CDR1 is SGHAT and CDR2 is FQNNGV. The V and J ends lost 4 bases and 1 base, in that order; junction bases with no gene match: 5. The CDR3 contains 15 residues. The CDR3 region is CASSSDRGGNTEAFF. The CDR3 nucleotides are TGTGCCAGCAGCTCCGACAGGGGAGGGAACACTGAAGCTTTCTTT.

DNA for the CDR3: TGTGCCATCAGTGAGTTAGCGAACACTGAAGCTTTCTTT. Translation gives CAISELANTEAFF. The chain has TRBV10-3 and TRBJ1-1, with D hard to call. Deletions cut 1 base from V and 1 base from J, with 4 bases between. Germline V gene lookup returns CDR1 ENHRY and CDR2 SYGVKD. The CDR3 is 13 amino acids.

J is TRBJ1-1 and V is TRBV2, with 10 positions matching TRBD1. CDR1 and CDR2 from the germline V gene are SNHLY and FYNNEI. With 7 bases clipped from V and 9 bases from J, the junction kept 5 bases outside the gene matches. The CDR3 sequence is 12 residues long. The CDR3 DNA reads TGTGCCAGCACTGGGACAGGGGCACAAGCTTTCTTT. This translates into CASTGTGAQAFF. Together with reference TRBV2 and TRBJ1-1, the CDR3 gives the full variable domain: EPEVTQTPSHQVTQMGQEVILRCVPISNHLYFYWYRQILGQKVEFLVSFYNNEISEKSEIFDDQFSVERPDGSNFTLKIRSTKLEDSAMYFCASTGTGAQAFFGQGTRLTVV.